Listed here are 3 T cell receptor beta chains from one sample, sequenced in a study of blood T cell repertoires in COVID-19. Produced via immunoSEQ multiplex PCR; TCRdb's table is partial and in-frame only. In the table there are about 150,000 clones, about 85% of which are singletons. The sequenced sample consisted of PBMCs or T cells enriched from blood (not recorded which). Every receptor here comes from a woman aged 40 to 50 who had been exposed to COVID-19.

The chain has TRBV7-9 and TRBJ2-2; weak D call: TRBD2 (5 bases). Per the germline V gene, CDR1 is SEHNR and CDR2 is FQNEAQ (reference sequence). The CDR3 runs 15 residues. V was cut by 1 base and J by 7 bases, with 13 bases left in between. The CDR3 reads CASSLGLAFFGELFF. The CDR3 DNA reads TGTGCCAGCAGCTTAGGCCTAGCTTTTTTCGGGGAGCTGTTTTTT.

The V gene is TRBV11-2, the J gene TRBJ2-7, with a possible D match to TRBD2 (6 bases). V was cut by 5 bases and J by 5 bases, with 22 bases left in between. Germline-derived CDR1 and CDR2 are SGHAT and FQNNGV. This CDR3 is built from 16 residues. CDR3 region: CASSAQYAGKGNEQYF. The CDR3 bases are TGTGCCAGCAGCGCCCAGTATGCGGGAAAAGGGAACGAGCAGTACTTC.

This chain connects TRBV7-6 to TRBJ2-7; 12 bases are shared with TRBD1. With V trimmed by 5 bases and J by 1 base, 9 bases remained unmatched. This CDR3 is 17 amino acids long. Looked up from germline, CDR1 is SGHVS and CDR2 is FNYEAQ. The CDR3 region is CASSTYGTGGNSYEQYF. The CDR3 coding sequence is TGTGCCAGCAGCACGTACGGGACAGGGGGCAATTCCTACGAGCAGTACTTC.